These 22 T cell receptor beta chains originate from one sample sequenced in a study of blood T cell repertoires in COVID-19. Libraries were prepared by immunoSEQ multiplex PCR; TCRdb keeps only in-frame clonotypes and omits some of them. The table lists around 50,000 clones, around 90% of them singletons. Sequenced sample: peripheral blood. All receptors derive from a human donor in a cohort sampled during active COVID-19.

In regard to this clone: Relative to the germline gene, one junction end is altered; a read error may explain this. The rearrangement uses TRBV30 and TRBJ1-1, with TRBD1 matching 7 bases. Germline values: CDR1 GTSNPN, CDR2 SVGIG (reference sequence). The CDR3 length is 14 residues. The CDR3 DNA sequence: TGTGCCTACCTCAAGACAGGGCTTCGTACTGTAGCTTTCTTT. Its translation is CAYLKTGLRTVAFF.

The chain joins TRBV2 to TRBJ1-2; D is uncertain. The ends were cut back, 3 bases at V and 6 bases at J, with 11 bases in the middle. The CDR3 consists of 13 residues. CDR1 is SNHLY, CDR2 FYNNEI, per germline. The CDR3 sequence: CASSELEQNGYTF. CDR3 DNA sequence: TGTGCCAGCAGTGAGTTAGAACAGAATGGCTACACCTTC.

This chain joins TRBV6-5 and TRBJ2-2, with 8 bases aligning to TRBD1. The germline CDR1 and CDR2 sequences are MNHEY and SVGAGI. J was trimmed by 6 bases and V by 6 bases; bases with no gene match: 9. This CDR3 contains 15 residues. The CDR3 coding sequence is TGTGCCAGCAGCGTGGACAGGGTTATCGCCGGGGAGCTGTTTTTT. Amino acid sequence: CASSVDRVIAGELFF.

V is TRBV2 and J is TRBJ1-5, with a possible D match to TRBD1 (6 bases). Between the trimmed V and J ends, which lost 6 bases and 5 bases, there was a span of 17 bases. This CDR3 spans 15 amino acids. The germline V gene encodes CDR1 SNHLY and CDR2 FYNNEI. In DNA form, the CDR3 reads TGTGCCAGCAGAGAGCCCGGGGCAGGGGATCAGCCCCAGCATTTT. Translated: CASREPGAGDQPQHF.

The chain combines TRBV21-1 with TRBJ1-2; TRBD1 is taken as the D call from the table, unchecked against the DNA. TRBV21-1 is assigned pseudogene status. This CDR3 has 16 amino acids. The DNA for the CDR3 is TGTGCCAGCAGGAGGGGGACAGGGCTCTTTAACTATGGCTACACCTTC. Residues: CASRRGTGLFNYGYTF.

This sequence joins TRBV7-6 and TRBJ2-3; 15 bases line up with TRBD2. V shed 4 bases, J shed 2 bases, and the junction held 16 bases outside the gene matches. From germline, CDR1 is SGHVS and CDR2 FNYEAQ. This CDR3 region has 21 residues. This CDR3 reads CASSSPDGLAGGPRPTDTQYF. The CDR3, as DNA: TGTGCCAGCAGCTCCCCGGACGGACTAGCGGGGGGGCCGCGCCCCACAGATACGCAGTATTTT.

V and J are TRBV7-2 and TRBJ2-3, with TRBD2 matching 9 bases. Trimming removed 0 bases from V and 7 bases from J; junction bases left unmatched: 8. Per the germline V gene, CDR1 is SGHTA and CDR2 is FQGNSA. The CDR3 covers 16 residues. For the CDR3, the DNA is TGTGCCAGCAGCTTAGCTAGCGGGGGTGGTCGGTATACGCAGTATTTT. Translated: CASSLASGGGRYTQYF. Filled out from reference TRBV7-2 and TRBJ2-3, the complete variable domain reads GAGVSQSPSNKVTEKGKDVELRCDPISGHTALYWYRQSLGQGLEFLIYFQGNSAPDKSGLPSDRFSAERTGGSVSTLTIQRTQQEDSAVYLCASSLASGGGRYTQYFGPGTRLTVL.

This rearrangement joins TRBV7-2 to TRBJ1-3, with D perhaps TRBD1 (5 bases). V lost 0 bases and J 7 bases, leaving 10 bases between the germline ends. The CDR3 sequence is 14 residues long. Germline V gene lookup returns CDR1 SGHTA and CDR2 FQGNSA. The CDR3 sequence is CASSLAGGTNTIYF. CDR3 sequence (DNA): TGTGCCAGCAGCTTAGCCGGCGGGACTAACACCATATATTTT.

This rearrangement joins TRBV10-1 to TRBJ2-7; tentatively, D is TRBD1 (6 bases). CDR1 and CDR2 (germline): WNHNN, SYGVQD (reference sequence). V was cut by 11 bases and J by 0 bases, with 17 bases left in between. The CDR3 has 14 residues. The CDR3 DNA reads as TGCGCCTCACAAGGGGACATTAGCTCCTACGAGCAGTACTTC. Its translation: CASQGDISSYEQYF.

This rearrangement joins TRBV10-3 to TRBJ1-6; D gene uncertain. CDR3 length equals 15 residues. The ends were cut back, 2 bases at V and 0 bases at J, with 5 bases in the middle. CDR1 and CDR2 from the germline V gene are ENHRY and SYGVKD. In DNA, the CDR3 is TGTGCCATCAGTGAGGGGAGCTCCTATAATTCACCCCTCCACTTT. It yields the protein CAISEGSSYNSPLHF.

The rearrangement joins TRBV19 to TRBJ1-1, with 7 bases fitting TRBD1. The length of the CDR3 is 13 residues. J lost 5 bases, V lost 9 bases, and 9 bases had no gene match. The germline gives CDR1 LNHDA, CDR2 SQIVND (reference sequence). The CDR3 spells CASQGVRGTEAFF. CDR3 in DNA: TGTGCCAGCCAGGGGGTCAGGGGAACTGAAGCTTTCTTT.

The chain carries TRBV11-2 and TRBJ2-7; perhaps TRBD1 as D (6 bases). Germline loops: CDR1 SGHAT, CDR2 FQNNGV. V was pared by 1 base and J by 0 bases, with 13 bases between. There are 16 residues in the CDR3. The CDR3: CASSLGDTLSSYEQYF. The CDR3 coding sequence is TGTGCCAGCAGCTTAGGGGACACGTTAAGCTCCTACGAGCAGTACTTC.

This clone has a handful of counts. The chain employs TRBV12-3 or TRBV12-4 and TRBJ2-5; D unresolved. Trimming stripped 3 bases from V and 2 bases from J, with 4 bases between. The CDR3 sequence is 12 residues long. The CDR3 protein is CASSFQQETQYF. CDR3 coding DNA: TGTGCCAGCAGTTTCCAGCAAGAGACCCAGTACTTC.

This chain uses TRBV2 with TRBJ1-5; 7 bases align to TRBD1. Trimming removed 6 bases from V and 3 bases from J; junction bases left unmatched: 8. From germline, CDR1 is SNHLY and CDR2 FYNNEI. CDR3 length equals 15 residues. DNA for the CDR3: TGTGCCAGCAGGAAGCAGGGACAGATCAATCAGCCCCAGCATTTT. This encodes CASRKQGQINQPQHF.

The gene calls are TRBV11-2 and TRBJ1-2; D may be TRBD1 (5 bases). Trimming removed 5 bases from V and 6 bases from J, with 22 bases in between. Germline V lookup: CDR1 SGHAT, CDR2 FQNNGV. The CDR3 has 16 amino acids. CDR3: CASSQGPGRVSDGYTF. The CDR3 DNA follows: TGTGCCAGCAGCCAAGGTCCCGGCAGGGTTTCGGATGGCTACACCTTC. Filled out from reference TRBV11-2 and TRBJ1-2, the complete variable domain reads EAGVAQSPRYKIIEKRQSVAFWCNPISGHATLYWYQQILGQGPKLLIQFQNNGVVDDSQLPKDRFSAERLKGVDSTLKIQPAKLEDSAVYLCASSQGPGRVSDGYTFGSGTRLTVV.

The J gene is TRBJ2-7, the V gene TRBV4-1; D is perhaps TRBD1 (7 bases). V gave up 2 bases and J gave up 2 bases, with 16 bases separating them. CDR1 MGHRA and CDR2 YSYEKL come from the germline V gene. The CDR3 sequence is 16 residues long. This CDR3 reads CASSQPAGQTPYEQYF. The CDR3 DNA reads TGCGCCAGCAGCCAACCTGCGGGACAGACGCCCTACGAGCAGTACTTC.

The chain is built from TRBV28 and TRBJ2-3; 8 nucleotides match TRBD2. The germline gives CDR1 MDHEN, CDR2 SYDVKM. The ends lost 10 bases at V and 4 bases at J; junction bases unmatched: 10. The CDR3 runs 14 residues. This CDR3 is CATEGTRNPDTQYF. The CDR3 bases are TGTGCCACCGAAGGGACTAGAAATCCAGATACGCAGTATTTT.

The rearrangement joins TRBV4-3 to TRBJ1-1; D is possibly TRBD1 (6 bases). Per the germline V gene, CDR1 is LGHNA and CDR2 is YSLEER. This CDR3 is built from 15 residues. Trimming removed 3 bases at V and 1 base at J, with 12 bases between. CDR3 sequence: CASSQGPGQNTEAFF. The CDR3 bases are TGCGCCAGCAGCCAGGGACCGGGACAGAACACTGAAGCTTTCTTT.

CDR3 sequence: CASSPGGDLSTDTQYF. Written as DNA, the CDR3 is TGCGCCAGCAGCCCCGGCGGGGACCTAAGCACAGATACGCAGTATTTT. This sequence joins TRBV5-1 and TRBJ2-3; perhaps TRBD2 as D (6 bases). Trimming stripped 4 bases from V and 0 bases from J, with 15 bases between. The V gene's germline CDR1 is SGHRS and CDR2 YFSETQ. The CDR3 has 16 amino acids. Full variable domain (remainder filled in from reference TRBV5-1 and TRBJ2-3): KAGVTQTPRYLIKTRGQQVTLSCSPISGHRSVSWYQQTPGQGLQFLFEYFSETQRNKGNFPGRFSGRQFSNSRSEMNVSTLELGDSALYLCASSPGGDLSTDTQYFGPGTRLTVL.

V and J are TRBV5-4 and TRBJ1-2, with D possibly TRBD1 on 5 matching bases. V lost 5 bases to trimming and J lost 5 bases, with 16 bases between them. The CDR3 totals 14 residues. Germline loops: CDR1 SGHNT, CDR2 YYREEE (reference sequence). CDR3 amino acids: CASSTRQPGYGYTF. The CDR3, as DNA: TGTGCCAGCAGTACCAGACAGCCCGGATATGGCTACACCTTC.

V usage is TRBV7-3 and J usage is TRBJ1-3, with TRBD1 matching 7 bases. Trimming took 5 bases from V and 4 from J; bases not matched to a gene: 11. The CDR3 runs to 16 residues. Germline CDR1 and CDR2: SGHTA and FQGTGA. The CDR3 DNA sequence: TGTGCCAGCAGCGAGACAGGGATCTATGAGGGAAACACCATATATTTT. Protein: CASSETGIYEGNTIYF. Drawing the rest from reference TRBV7-3 and TRBJ1-3, the complete variable domain is GAGVSQTPSNKVTEKGKYVELRCDPISGHTALYWYRQSLGQGPEFLIYFQGTGAADDSGLPNDRFFAVRPEGSVSTLKIQRTERGDSAVYLCASSETGIYEGNTIYFGEGSWLTVV.

The rearrangement links TRBV14 to TRBJ1-4; 7 bases are a match to TRBD1. The CDR3 contains 16 residues. Losses at the gene ends were 2 bases for V and 6 bases for J; bases not matched to a gene: 9. Germline V gene sequence: CDR1 SGHDN, CDR2 FVKESK. The CDR3 DNA sequence: TGTGCCAGCAGCCAATTCCGACAGGGCGGGTATGAAAAACTGTTTTTT. Its translation is CASSQFRQGGYEKLFF. Variable domain in full (rest from reference TRBV14 and TRBJ1-4): EAGVTQFPSHSVIEKGQTVTLRCDPISGHDNLYWYRRVMGKEIKFLLHFVKESKQDESGMPNNRFLAERTGGTYSTLKVQPAELEDSGVYFCASSQFRQGGYEKLFFGSGTQLSVL.